The sequence of this T cell receptor (beta chain) was determined in a study of T cell repertoires and Cas9 in healthy adults. Study-level findings and limits: Reportedly, SpCas9-reactive effector T cell proliferation and function were mitigated by SpCas9-reactive Tregs in vitro.

The CDR3 loop spans 16 amino acids. Germline V gives CDR1 SEHNR, CDR2 FQNEAQ (reference sequence). J lost 7 bases, V lost 5 bases, and 9 bases had no gene match. Concerning this clone: Its specificity is not known.

The table came from immunoSEQ multiplex PCR; TCRdb's copy has only in-frame clones and leaves some out. The sample has 20,000 to 25,000 clones; approximately 90% are singletons. The sample was CD4+ effector T cells (CD127+, CD25-, CD137-, CD154-) from PBMCs; culture status not recorded. The chain employs TRBV7-9 and TRBJ2-2; 11 bases align to TRBD2. This clonotype originated in a human donor in good health. The CDR3, as DNA: TGTGCCAGCAGCGATTTAGCGGGAGGGCATCACGGGGAGCTGTTTTTT. It translates to CASSDLAGGHHGELFF. The full variable domain, its missing parts supplied by reference TRBV7-9 and TRBJ2-2, is DTGVSQNPRHKITKRGQNVTFRCDPISEHNRLYWYRQTLGQGPEFLTYFQNEAQLEKSRLLSDRFSAERPKGSFSTLEIQRTEQGDSAMYLCASSDLAGGHHGELFFGEGSRLTVL.